Below are 27 T cell receptor beta chains sequenced from a single sample in a study of shared clonotypes between healthy human individuals (dated by TCRdb to 2020 to 2022). The library was made by the immunoSEQ multiplex PCR assay. TCRdb mirrors the immuneACCESS table, restricted to in-frame sequences. Some clones are absent from its copies; in checked studies, under half trace to an unresolved V gene, and the reason for the others is unknown. For this sample the table gives about 2,200,000 clones, of which around 93% were detected only once. 1.5% to 2% of the sample is held by the ten biggest clonotypes. For the CD8 naive samples, CD45RO-negative cells were positively selected for CCR7, yielding a CD45RA+CCR7+ population from which TemRA cells were excluded. The sequencing input was naive CD8+ T cells from PBMCs. The cell subset or site label on this specimen signifies: CD45RA+CCR7+. These receptors originate from a man younger than 35 in good health. Some clones in this sample may be carry-over from other donors' samples.

This chain joins TRBV7-6 and TRBJ2-2; maybe TRBD2 (7 bases). V was shortened by 5 bases and J by 3 bases, with 28 bases between the two germline ends. From germline, CDR1 is SGHVS and CDR2 FNYEAQ. The CDR3 extends over 20 amino acids. CDR3 DNA sequence: TGTGCCAGCAGCCTTCGAAGGCGGGGGCCCCCCACACCCCACACCGGGGAGCTGTTTTTT. Translation gives CASSLRRRGPPTPHTGELFF.

This clone was seen a single time. The V gene is TRBV15, the J gene TRBJ1-4; no clear D. The germline CDR1 and CDR2 sequences are LNHNV and YYDKDF (reference sequence). V lost 9 bases and J lost 7, with 15 bases in between. The CDR3 is made up of 13 amino acids. Here the CDR3 reads CATSPGRGEKLFF. The CDR3 DNA follows: TGTGCCACAAGCCCCGGGCGGGGTGAAAAACTGTTTTTT.

This clone was recorded once. This chain's CDR3 is CASSPVGGPEQYF. The CDR3 nucleotides read TGTGCCAGCAGCCCCGTCGGGGGGCCCGAGCAGTACTTC. The chain couples TRBV7-6 to TRBJ2-7, with D possibly matching TRBD2 (7 bases). V lost 5 bases and J lost 6, with 14 bases in between. This CDR3 contains 13 residues. Germline CDR1 and CDR2: SGHVS and FNYEAQ.

This clone was detected once. One end of the junction varies from germline; a read error may be responsible. The rearrangement joins TRBV28 to TRBJ2-1; tentative D call: TRBD1 (6 bases). CDR3 length: 12 residues. CDR1 and CDR2 (germline): MDHEN, SYDVKM. The CDR3 loop is CASSFGDKEQFF. The CDR3, as DNA: TGTGCCAGCAGTTTTGGGGACAAAGAGCAGTTCTTC.

The chain is built from TRBV19 and TRBJ2-3; no definite D call. There are 17 residues in the CDR3. Trimming took off 2 bases at V and 0 bases at J, with 15 bases between the two ends. Germline CDR1 is LNHDA and CDR2 is SQIVND (reference sequence). CDR3 DNA: TGTGCCAGTAGTATAATCGGCAGATCCTCTAGCACAGATACGCAGTATTTT. Protein sequence: CASSIIGRSSSTDTQYF.

This clone appeared a single time. The V and J genes are TRBV4-3 and TRBJ2-3; TRBD1 agrees at 8 bases. The germline V gene has CDR1 LGHNA and CDR2 YSLEER. The CDR3 contains 15 residues. Germline trimming cut 4 bases from V and 0 bases from J; bases unmatched to any gene: 3. The CDR3 protein is CASSPTGASTDTQYF. CDR3 sequence (DNA): TGCGCCAGCAGCCCGACAGGGGCTAGCACAGATACGCAGTATTTT.

The CDR3, as DNA: TGTGCCGCCGGAGTACGGGGCAGGGGAATTGATGGCTACACCTTC. This translates into CAAGVRGRGIDGYTF. The gene calls are TRBV19 and TRBJ1-2; D is perhaps TRBD1 (6 bases). Germline V gives CDR1 LNHDA, CDR2 SQIVND (reference sequence). Trimming took off 11 bases at V and 6 bases at J, with 25 bases between the two ends. The CDR3 is made up of 15 amino acids.

The rearrangement uses TRBV27 and TRBJ2-1; 7 bases map to TRBD2. Germline V CDR1 and CDR2: MNHEY, SMNVEV (reference sequence). The CDR3 runs 16 residues. Unmatched junction bases numbered 10, after V lost 1 base and J lost 7 bases. CDR3 amino acids: CASSLFSVASGNEQFF. The CDR3 DNA follows: TGTGCCAGCAGTTTATTTTCGGTTGCTAGCGGAAATGAGCAGTTCTTC.

The genes are TRBV9 and TRBJ2-1; D is possibly TRBD1 or TRBD2 (6 bases each). Germline V gene lookup returns CDR1 SGDLS and CDR2 YYNGEE. CDR3 length: 18 amino acids. V was pared by 0 bases and J by 3 bases, with 19 bases between. Here the CDR3 reads CASSVEGGRGPYYNEQFF. DNA of the CDR3: TGTGCCAGCAGCGTAGAGGGGGGCAGGGGCCCCTACTACAATGAGCAGTTCTTC.

The gene calls are TRBV7-9 and TRBJ2-2; D is unclear. CDR1 SEHNR and CDR2 FQNEAQ come from the germline V gene (reference sequence). The V gene lost 5 bases and the J gene lost 6 bases, with 19 bases spanning the gap. This CDR3 contains 16 residues. This CDR3 is CASSTARGGPAGELFF. The CDR3 nucleotides are TGTGCCAGCAGCACCGCCCGCGGCGGCCCAGCCGGGGAGCTGTTTTTT.

The rearrangement links TRBV7-9 to TRBJ2-1; tentative D call: TRBD1 (6 bases). The CDR3 is 16 residues long. V was trimmed by 2 bases and J by 6 bases, leaving 17 bases between them. Germline CDR1 and CDR2: SEHNR and FQNEAQ (reference sequence). The CDR3 here is CASSLSFGQYGNEQFF. The CDR3 coding sequence is TGTGCCAGCAGCTTATCGTTCGGACAGTACGGCAATGAGCAGTTCTTC.

The chain links TRBV18 to TRBJ2-3; D uncertain. V was trimmed by 6 bases and J by 3 bases, leaving 16 bases between them. Germline CDR1 is KGHSH and CDR2 is LQKENI. The CDR3 extends over 15 amino acids. The chain's CDR3 is CASSIAGFGTDTQYF. CDR3 in DNA: TGTGCCAGCTCCATAGCAGGCTTCGGAACAGATACGCAGTATTTT. The complete variable domain, with remaining parts taken from reference TRBV18 and TRBJ2-3, reads NAGVMQNPRHLVRRRGQEARLRCSPMKGHSHVYWYRQLPEEGLKFMVYLQKENIIDESGMPKERFSAEFPKEGPSILRIQQVVRGDSAAYFCASSIAGFGTDTQYFGPGTRLTVL.

This chain connects TRBV10-3 to TRBJ1-1; 7 nucleotides match TRBD1. This CDR3 region has 16 residues. V lost 2 bases, J lost 0 bases, and 6 bases stayed unmatched. The germline gives CDR1 ENHRY, CDR2 SYGVKD. The CDR3 nucleotides read TGTGCCATCAGTGAGCAGGGGGGACCTATGAACACTGAAGCTTTCTTT. This sequence encodes CAISEQGGPMNTEAFF.

This clone was observed a single time. The chain links TRBV10-1 to TRBJ2-5; the D gene is possibly TRBD2 (6 bases). The CDR3 runs to 15 residues. The V gene lost 0 bases and the J gene lost 5 bases, with 13 bases spanning the gap. Germline CDR1 and CDR2: WNHNN and SYGVQD (reference sequence). The CDR3 sequence is CASSESVCGTETQYF. For the CDR3, the DNA is TGCGCCAGCAGTGAGTCGGTCTGCGGGACGGAGACCCAGTACTTC.

This chain joins TRBV5-1 and TRBJ2-5, with a weak D call TRBD2 (6 bases). In germline, CDR1 is SGHRS, CDR2 YFSETQ. V lost 0 bases, J lost 2 bases, and 11 bases lay in between. The CDR3 totals 15 residues. The CDR3 sequence is CASSLGSGVQETQYF. CDR3 sequence (DNA): TGCGCCAGCAGCTTGGGATCGGGGGTACAAGAGACCCAGTACTTC. Based on the CDR3 plus reference TRBV5-1 and TRBJ2-5, the full variable domain is KAGVTQTPRYLIKTRGQQVTLSCSPISGHRSVSWYQQTPGQGLQFLFEYFSETQRNKGNFPGRFSGRQFSNSRSEMNVSTLELGDSALYLCASSLGSGVQETQYFGPGTRLLVL.

The chain employs TRBV5-1 and TRBJ2-1; possible D gene TRBD2, 7 bases. V lost 0 bases to trimming and J lost 6 bases, with 13 bases between them. Germline lookup yields CDR1 SGHRS and CDR2 YFSETQ. CDR3 size: 15 residues. The CDR3 protein is CASSLEGGGLNEQFF. The CDR3 DNA reads as TGCGCCAGCAGCTTGGAAGGGGGAGGGCTCAATGAGCAGTTCTTC.

The chain uses TRBV7-9 and TRBJ2-1; 10 nucleotides match TRBD1. In germline, CDR1 is SEHNR, CDR2 FQNEAQ (reference sequence). The trim removed 2 bases at V and 5 bases at J, leaving 3 bases unmatched. The CDR3 runs to 15 residues. In DNA, the CDR3 is TGTGCCAGCAGCTTACGGGACAGGGGAAACAATGAGCAGTTCTTC. Translating it yields CASSLRDRGNNEQFF.

CDR3 sequence: CASSLVGLAGEDNEQFF. In DNA, the CDR3 is TGTGCCAGCAGTTTAGTCGGACTAGCGGGAGAGGACAATGAGCAGTTCTTC. This chain links TRBV27 with TRBJ2-1; 13 bases map to TRBD2. The length of the CDR3 is 17 residues. J was trimmed by 5 bases and V by 2 bases; bases with no gene match: 6. Germline V lookup: CDR1 MNHEY, CDR2 SMNVEV (reference sequence).

The chain couples TRBV21-1 to TRBJ2-3; no check of the table's D call, TRBD2, against the DNA was made. TRBV21-1 is a pseudogene locus. The CDR3 runs to 16 residues. The CDR3 sequence: CASKMFREDGADTQYF. CDR3 sequence (DNA): TGTGCCAGCAAAATGTTCCGGGAGGACGGGGCAGATACGCAGTATTTT.

The chain recombines TRBV4-1 with TRBJ1-2; no clear D gene. Trimming cost V 0 bases and J 8 bases, with 16 bases left between them. The CDR3 is made up of 15 amino acids. Germline-derived CDR1 and CDR2 are MGHRA and YSYEKL. The CDR3 loop is CASSQEALLGGGYTF. Written as DNA, the CDR3 is TGCGCCAGCAGCCAAGAGGCCTTACTCGGAGGGGGCTACACCTTC.

J is TRBJ1-2 and V is TRBV9; D not resolved. The V gene lost 7 bases and the J gene lost 5 bases, with 12 bases spanning the gap. The CDR3 is 12 amino acids. Germline loops: CDR1 SGDLS, CDR2 YYNGEE. The CDR3 DNA is TGTGCCAGCCGAGGATTAGGGTATGGCTACACCTTC. It codes for CASRGLGYGYTF.

V and J are TRBV14 and TRBJ1-1, with 10 bases that match TRBD1. This CDR3 comprises 15 residues. With 4 bases clipped from V and 3 bases from J, the junction kept 5 bases outside the gene matches. Germline CDR1 reads SGHDN; CDR2 reads FVKESK. The CDR3 reads CASSPAGQGYTEAFF. The CDR3 nucleotides read TGTGCCAGCAGCCCCGCGGGACAGGGGTACACTGAAGCTTTCTTT. Looking up the rest from reference TRBV14 and TRBJ1-1 gives the full variable domain: EAGVTQFPSHSVIEKGQTVTLRCDPISGHDNLYWYRRVMGKEIKFLLHFVKESKQDESGMPNNRFLAERTGGTYSTLKVQPAELEDSGVYFCASSPAGQGYTEAFFGQGTRLTVV.

The J gene is TRBJ2-5, the V gene TRBV7-3, with 12 bases lining up with TRBD2. J gave up 10 bases and V 1 base, and 10 bases lay outside the gene matches. The CDR3 spans 16 residues. Germline CDR1 is SGHTA and CDR2 is FQGTGA. This CDR3 reads CASSLIGRLAGVDQYF. In nucleotides, the CDR3 is TGTGCCAGCAGCTTAATAGGCCGACTAGCGGGAGTTGACCAGTACTTC.

The chain employs TRBV18 and TRBJ1-5; D remains ambiguous. CDR1 and CDR2 from the germline V gene are KGHSH and LQKENI. Between the trimmed V and J ends, which lost 3 bases and 1 base, there was a span of 7 bases. This CDR3 has 14 amino acids. The CDR3 loop is CASSPETSNQPQHF. The CDR3 DNA is TGTGCCAGCTCACCGGAGACCAGCAATCAGCCCCAGCATTTT.

This clone has just a few counts. For the CDR3, the DNA is TGTGCCAGCAGCCAAGATGGGAGGGGGCAAGCTTTCTTT. Translated, it gives CASSQDGRGQAFF. The chain carries TRBV4-2 and TRBJ1-1; 7 bases line up with TRBD1. Germline trimming cut 0 bases from V and 9 bases from J; bases unmatched to any gene: 4. The V gene's germline CDR1 is LGHNA and CDR2 YNFKEQ. The CDR3 loop spans 13 amino acids.

V and J are TRBV7-9 and TRBJ2-1, with D possibly being TRBD1 or TRBD2 (5 bases each). V was cut by 5 bases and J by 6 bases, with 14 bases left in between. Germline V lookup: CDR1 SEHNR, CDR2 FQNEAQ (reference sequence). CDR3 size: 14 residues. The DNA of the CDR3 is TGTGCCAGCAGCCAACCTGGGACCGGCAATGAGCAGTTCTTC. Its protein is CASSQPGTGNEQFF. The complete variable domain, with remaining parts taken from reference TRBV7-9 and TRBJ2-1, reads DTGVSQNPRHKITKRGQNVTFRCDPISEHNRLYWYRQTLGQGPEFLTYFQNEAQLEKSRLLSDRFSAERPKGSFSTLEIQRTEQGDSAMYLCASSQPGTGNEQFFGPGTRLTVL.

The gene calls are TRBV28 and TRBJ1-5; D is uncertain. The CDR3 totals 14 residues. Germline values: CDR1 MDHEN, CDR2 SYDVKM. Trimming left V 6 bases short and J 6 bases short, with 15 bases between. The CDR3 here is CASSPIRSAQPQHF. The CDR3 coding sequence is TGTGCCAGCAGCCCTATTAGGTCGGCTCAGCCCCAGCATTTT.